The 8 T cell receptor beta chains below were found in one sample sequenced in a study of cytomegalovirus exposure and HLA in healthy donors. PCR involved 60 Vbeta and 13 Jbeta primers. TCRdb keeps only in-frame clones here, not all; method: immunoSEQ multiplex PCR. Of 85,000 to 100,000 clones listed, around four fifths are singletons. The sequencing sample was made of PBMCs. The receptors come from a middle-aged woman in good health and CMV-seronegative.

J is TRBJ1-1 and V is TRBV2; TRBD1 matches at 8 bases. Germline assignment: CDR1 SNHLY and CDR2 FYNNEI. After removal of 7 bases from V and 1 base from J, the junction contained 5 bases not matched to a gene. This CDR3 is built from 14 residues. This CDR3 reads CASTKTGANTEAFF. The CDR3 DNA is TGTGCCAGCACCAAGACAGGGGCGAACACTGAAGCTTTCTTT.

The chain couples TRBV12-5 to TRBJ1-5; 7 positions agree with TRBD1. With V trimmed by 6 bases and J by 4 bases, 6 bases remained unmatched. CDR1 and CDR2 from the germline V gene are LGHNT and FRNRAP. The CDR3 sequence is 14 residues long. CDR3 nucleotides: TGTGCTAGTGGCCCTGGACAGGTAAATCAGCCCCAGCATTTT. It is translated as CASGPGQVNQPQHF.

This chain uses TRBV14 with TRBJ2-5, with a tentative D call TRBD1 (6 bases). From germline, CDR1 is SGHDN and CDR2 FVKESK. CDR3 length: 14 amino acids. Trimming left V 4 bases short and J 5 bases short, with 14 bases between. CDR3 sequence reads: CASSPYGGRETQYF. The CDR3 nucleotides read TGTGCCAGCAGCCCCTATGGGGGCCGGGAGACCCAGTACTTC. Complete variable domain (other parts from reference TRBV14 and TRBJ2-5): EAGVTQFPSHSVIEKGQTVTLRCDPISGHDNLYWYRRVMGKEIKFLLHFVKESKQDESGMPNNRFLAERTGGTYSTLKVQPAELEDSGVYFCASSPYGGRETQYFGPGTRLLVL.

The V gene is TRBV27, the J gene TRBJ1-6, with TRBD1 matching 7 bases. This CDR3 spans 19 amino acids. Trimming at V came to 3 bases and at J to 1 base, leaving 12 bases not matched to a gene. Germline CDR1 and CDR2: MNHEY and SMNVEV (reference sequence). Written as DNA, the CDR3 is TGTGCCAGCAGTTTCACCTCGGGACAGAGGTATTCCTATAATTCACCCCTCCACTTT. This codes for CASSFTSGQRYSYNSPLHF.

The chain couples TRBV5-8 to TRBJ1-2; TRBD1 is a possible D gene (6 bases). The V gene lost 3 bases and the J gene lost 12 bases, with 21 bases spanning the gap. The length of the CDR3 is 14 residues. Germline V lookup: CDR1 SGHTS, CDR2 YDEGEE. CDR3: CASSSRTGFLGHTF. The CDR3 DNA sequence: TGTGCCAGCAGCTCAAGAACAGGGTTCCTGGGGCACACCTTC.

V and J are TRBV6-1 and TRBJ1-3; possibly TRBD1 for D (6 bases). Deletions cut 2 bases from V and 2 bases from J, with 13 bases between. The CDR3 spans 16 residues. Germline CDR1 is MNHNS and CDR2 is SASEGT. The CDR3 DNA reads TGTGCCAGCAGTGAACAGGGGCCTCTCACTGGAAACACCATATATTTT. This sequence encodes CASSEQGPLTGNTIYF.

This chain connects TRBV2 to TRBJ2-7; TRBD1 might be the D (5 bases). The germline gives CDR1 SNHLY, CDR2 FYNNEI. The CDR3 sequence is 13 residues long. V lost 7 bases, J lost 7 bases, and 17 bases lay in between. CDR3 in DNA: TGTGCCAGCACCGAAGGGGCTTTATGGGAGCAGTACTTC. Its protein product is CASTEGALWEQYF. The variable domain in full, completed from reference TRBV2 and TRBJ2-7, reads EPEVTQTPSHQVTQMGQEVILRCVPISNHLYFYWYRQILGQKVEFLVSFYNNEISEKSEIFDDQFSVERPDGSNFTLKIRSTKLEDSAMYFCASTEGALWEQYFGPGTRLTVT.

The chain employs TRBV19 and TRBJ2-1; 9 nucleotides match TRBD2. This CDR3 is built from 14 residues. Germline CDR1 reads LNHDA; CDR2 reads SQIVND (reference sequence). Trimming at V came to 1 base and at J to 7 bases, leaving 2 bases not matched to a gene. The CDR3 protein is CASSIGGGVNEQFF. The DNA of the CDR3 is TGTGCCAGTAGTATAGGCGGGGGGGTGAATGAGCAGTTCTTC.